The 5 T cell receptor beta chains below were found in one sample sequenced in a study of CD8 T cells in ankylosing spondylitis. TCRdb re-derived calls from the 5' RACE reads in MiXCR, one entry per CDR3 protein. The sample includes 45,000 or so distinct CDR3 sequences, more than 9.5% of them seen just once. Sequences were obtained from blood, either unsorted or a sorted T cell fraction (not recorded which). These receptor sequences come from a male donor with ankylosing spondylitis or in good health (not recorded which).

The chain combines TRBV6-6 with TRBJ1-2, with D uncertain. V was shortened by 0 bases and J by 14 bases, with 16 bases between the two germline ends. The length of the CDR3 is 13 residues. Germline V CDR1 and CDR2: MNHNY, SVGAGI (reference sequence). DNA of the CDR3: TGTGCCAGCAGTTACTCGGACCAAGGCCAACGAACCTTC. Protein: CASSYSDQGQRTF.

The table lists this clonotype with many counts. The chain links TRBV5-1 to TRBJ2-7, with 10 bases matching TRBD2. Germline loops: CDR1 SGHRS, CDR2 YFSETQ. The CDR3 covers 16 residues. The junction had 5 bases not matched to a gene; V was cut back by 0 bases and J by 2 bases. This chain's CDR3 is CASSLEGSGGPYEQYF. The CDR3 nucleotides read TGCGCCAGCAGCTTGGAGGGTAGCGGGGGGCCCTACGAGCAGTACTTC. Full variable domain (outside the CDR3, taken from reference TRBV5-1 and TRBJ2-7): KAGVTQTPRYLIKTRGQQVTLSCSPISGHRSVSWYQQTPGQGLQFLFEYFSETQRNKGNFPGRFSGRQFSNSRSEMNVSTLELGDSALYLCASSLEGSGGPYEQYFGPGTRLTVT.

This clonotype came up many times. The gene calls are TRBV5-1 and TRBJ2-2; possibly TRBD2 for D (6 bases). V lost 4 bases, J lost 0 bases, and 13 bases lay in between. The V gene's germline CDR1 is SGHRS and CDR2 YFSETQ. The CDR3 is 16 residues long. The CDR3 loop is CASSISGTSNTGELFF. Written as DNA, the CDR3 is TGCGCCAGCAGCATCTCCGGGACTTCGAACACCGGGGAGCTGTTTTTT.

This clonotype has at least ten counts. V is TRBV19 and J is TRBJ1-2; D is unresolved. V lost 7 bases, J lost 0 bases, and 18 bases lay in between. The CDR3 consists of 16 residues. Germline CDR1 LNHDA, CDR2 SQIVND (reference sequence). For the CDR3, the DNA is TGTGCCAGTACGGGTTCCCGGACGGATACTAACTATGGCTACACCTTC. Encoded protein: CASTGSRTDTNYGYTF.

This clonotype was detected many times. The CDR3 protein is CASSQISGGAEQFF. The CDR3 DNA follows: TGTGCCAGCAGCCAAATAAGCGGGGGGGCTGAGCAGTTCTTC. V and J are TRBV14 and TRBJ2-1; TRBD2 aligns across 10 bases. Germline lookup yields CDR1 SGHDN and CDR2 FVKESK. V lost 2 bases and J lost 9; bases outside the gene matches: 4. There are 14 residues in the CDR3.